Sequencing of this T cell receptor (beta chain) was carried out in a study of T cell repertoires in cytomegalovirus infection. Study conclusions and caveats: Ex vivo, HLA-C-restricted CMV-specific TCR beta clonotypes prevailed over the rest of the response.

The sample holds many counts of this clonotype. The antigen remains undetermined. TCRdb recomputed calls from the reads with MiXCR, one row per CDR3 protein. The sample carries about 110,000 distinct CDR3 sequences, 10% recorded once. The clonotype originates from a human donor in good health (CMV status not recorded). Some clones in this sample may be carry-over from other donors' samples. Material: PBMCs, sequenced either directly or after in vitro stimulation (not recorded which).

The CDR3 loop is CASRGGQINSPLHF. CDR3 DNA sequence: TGTGCCAGTAGAGGCGGGCAGATCAATTCACCCCTCCACTTT. This chain joins TRBV19 and TRBJ1-6; no clear D. Trimming took off 6 bases at V and 7 bases at J, with 13 bases between the two ends. The CDR3 is 14 residues long. Germline CDR1 reads LNHDA; CDR2 reads SQIVND (reference sequence).